This T cell receptor beta chain comes out of a study of CD8 T cells in ankylosing spondylitis. CDR3 size: 15 residues. Germline CDR1 LGHDT, CDR2 YNNKEL (reference sequence). The V gene lost 3 bases and the J gene lost 9 bases, with 19 bases spanning the gap. TCRdb re-called the 5' RACE reads with MiXCR, one entry per CDR3 protein. The profile covers around 220,000 distinct CDR3 sequences, with over 9.5% appearing a single time and approximately 20% taken by the ten largest. This clonotype was found a few times. This clonotype originated in a male donor with ankylosing spondylitis or in good health (not recorded which). V gene TRBV3-1 combines with J gene TRBJ2-3, with TRBD2 as a possible D gene (6 bases). Sample: blood, either unsorted or a sorted T cell fraction (not recorded which). CDR3 sequence (DNA): TGTGCCAGCAGCCAGACAGAGACCAGAGCGGGCACGCAGTATTTT. Translating gives CASSQTETRAGTQYF.